This entry describes one TCR beta chain. Its antigen is still unknown. The source of the sample is a study of blood T cells in healthy people across ages. Sample-barcoded 5' priming and a J-beta primer mix drove a second PCR of roughly 7 to 11 cycles. MiXCR was run by TCRdb on the 5' RACE reads, yielding one entry per CDR3 protein. This table holds 1.5 million to 1.9 million distinct CDR3 sequences, 35% to 45% found once. Germline V gene sequence: CDR1 MDHEN, CDR2 SYDVKM. The V gene lost 11 bases and the J gene lost 6 bases, with 17 bases spanning the gap. The CDR3 is 13 amino acids. Study findings and constraints: Diversity was estimated from one million T cells, and these estimates were considered underestimates. Observed TCR beta diversity showed a strong correlation with the percentage of naive T cells as measured by flow cytometry. PBMCs were not sorted, which prevented a conclusive comparison of naive versus antigen-experienced cells.

The genes are TRBV28 and TRBJ1-5; no reliable D call. This TCR derives from a woman between 18 and 30 years old in good health. Sequenced: blood. This chain's CDR3 is CAGLAGASQPQHF. CDR3 nucleotide sequence: TGTGCCGGCCTTGCGGGTGCCAGTCAGCCCCAGCATTTT.